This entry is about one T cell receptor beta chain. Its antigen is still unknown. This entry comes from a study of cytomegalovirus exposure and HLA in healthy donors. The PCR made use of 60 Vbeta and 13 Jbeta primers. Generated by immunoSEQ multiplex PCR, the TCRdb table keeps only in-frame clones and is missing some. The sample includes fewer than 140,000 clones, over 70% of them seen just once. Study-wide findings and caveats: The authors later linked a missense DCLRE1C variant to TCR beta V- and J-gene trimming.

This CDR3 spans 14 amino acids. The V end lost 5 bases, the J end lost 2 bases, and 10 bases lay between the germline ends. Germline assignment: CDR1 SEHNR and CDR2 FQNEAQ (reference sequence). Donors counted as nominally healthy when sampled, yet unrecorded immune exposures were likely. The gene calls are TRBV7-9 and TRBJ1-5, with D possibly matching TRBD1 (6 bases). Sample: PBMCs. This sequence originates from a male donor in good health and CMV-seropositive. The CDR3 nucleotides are TGTGCCAGCAGCACAGGGTCGGGCAATCAGCCCCAGCATTTT. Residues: CASSTGSGNQPQHF.